This T cell receptor (beta chain) came from a study of blood T cell repertoires in COVID-19. At the level of the study: Italy, Spain and the United States were the sources of the convalescent and acute COVID-19 samples. The analysed material was cDNA or gDNA that came from T cells, B-cell-depleted T cells, or PBMCs.

Unmatched junction bases numbered 5, after V lost 0 bases and J lost 3 bases. CDR1 and CDR2 from the germline V gene are WNHNN and SYGVQD (reference sequence). The CDR3 contains 16 residues. This clone was detected once. Method: immunoSEQ multiplex PCR; TCRdb's copy keeps in-frame clones and lacks some. The sample lists around 270,000 clones, approximately 86% seen once, with approximately 2% in the top ten. This sequence was found in a man younger than 40 with active or convalescent COVID-19. The sequenced sample consisted of peripheral blood. The genes are TRBV10-1 and TRBJ2-3, with 8 bases that match TRBD1. The CDR3 here is CASSESSGGSTDTQYF. Written as DNA, the CDR3 is TGCGCCAGCAGTGAGTCGTCAGGGGGCTCGACAGATACGCAGTATTTT.